Each of the 18 T cell receptor beta chains below was sequenced from the same sample in a study of T cell changes during pregnancy in multiple sclerosis (dated by TCRdb to the late 2010s). Libraries were built with the immunoSEQ multiplex PCR assay. Drawn from immuneACCESS, this table holds only the in-frame rearrangements with V and J called that TCRdb kept. Clones are partly lost; checked studies trace under half to an unresolved V gene and leave the rest unexplained. The sample profile shows 100,000 to 110,000 clones; over 80% of them were found once. The leading ten clones occupy about 2% of the sample. The sequencing here drew on peripheral blood, taken after pregnancy. These TCRs come from a female donor with multiple sclerosis, enrolled in a pregnancy study.

J is TRBJ2-3 and V is TRBV27; 14 positions agree with TRBD2. CDR1 and CDR2 (germline): MNHEY, SMNVEV (reference sequence). V was pared by 4 bases and J by 4 bases, with 7 bases of the junction left unmatched. The CDR3 runs 17 residues. The CDR3 loop is CASSSLRLAGGPDTQYF. Here the CDR3 DNA reads TGTGCCAGCAGTTCCCTCAGACTAGCGGGAGGGCCAGATACGCAGTATTTT.

This chain's CDR3 is CASSLTGQTYEQYF. The CDR3 DNA follows: TGTGCCAGCAGCTTAACGGGACAGACCTACGAGCAGTACTTC. This chain joins TRBV7-9 and TRBJ2-7, with TRBD1 identical over 7 bases. CDR1 is SEHNR and CDR2 is FQNEAQ in the germline V gene (reference sequence). V dropped 2 bases and J dropped 2; count of bases not matched to a gene: 3. The CDR3 is 14 residues long.

The V gene is TRBV13, the J gene TRBJ2-7; possible D gene TRBD2, 5 bases. Per the germline V gene, CDR1 is PRHDT and CDR2 is FYEKMQ (reference sequence). Trimming pared 1 base from V and 3 bases from J, leaving 7 bases between. This CDR3 region has 13 residues. As DNA, the CDR3 is TGTGCCAGCAGCTTAGCGGGGTTCTACGAGCAGTACTTC. This codes for CASSLAGFYEQYF.

This chain links TRBV25-1 with TRBJ2-5; unclear D gene. CDR3 size: 13 residues. Germline values: CDR1 MGHDK, CDR2 SYGVNS. V lost 2 bases to trimming and J lost 2 bases, with 6 bases between them. CDR3 sequence: CASSERRQETQYF. The CDR3 DNA follows: TGTGCCAGCAGTGAACGGCGGCAAGAGACCCAGTACTTC.

This clone was recorded only once. The rearrangement joins TRBV4-1 to TRBJ1-5, with 10 nucleotides matching TRBD1. The CDR3 has 17 amino acids. CDR1 MGHRA and CDR2 YSYEKL come from the germline V gene. CDR3 region: CAPSLWTGGMWNQPQHF. CDR3 DNA: TGCGCTCCCAGCTTGTGGACAGGGGGAATGTGGAATCAGCCCCAGCATTTT.

This chain connects TRBV28 to TRBJ1-5, with 7 positions matching TRBD1. The CDR3 is 17 amino acids. The germline CDR1 and CDR2 sequences are MDHEN and SYDVKM. V shed 3 bases, J shed 7 bases, and the junction held 15 bases outside the gene matches. The CDR3: CASSFPAGGSLRQPQHF. Here the CDR3 DNA reads TGTGCCAGCAGTTTCCCTGCAGGGGGAAGTCTTCGGCAGCCCCAGCATTTT.

The rearrangement joins TRBV4-1 to TRBJ2-1, with TRBD2 as a possible D gene (6 bases). Germline loops: CDR1 MGHRA, CDR2 YSYEKL. The CDR3 consists of 16 residues. Trimming left V 0 bases short and J 3 bases short, with 12 bases between. CDR3 in amino acids: CASSQEEAEGYNEQFF. CDR3 in DNA: TGCGCCAGCAGCCAAGAAGAAGCGGAGGGCTACAATGAGCAGTTCTTC.

The rearrangement uses TRBV5-1 and TRBJ2-1; 8 bases align to TRBD1. The CDR3 totals 13 residues. The germline CDR1 and CDR2 sequences are SGHRS and YFSETQ. Trimming removed 6 bases from V and 6 bases from J; junction bases left unmatched: 5. The CDR3 DNA sequence: TGCGCCAGCACCCAAACAGGGGGCAATGAGCAGTTCTTC. Amino acid sequence: CASTQTGGNEQFF.

The CDR3 DNA reads as TGTGCCAGCAGTGCGTCCGTCGGGAACTACGAGCAGTACTTC. Its protein is CASSASVGNYEQYF. The rearrangement uses TRBV6-1 and TRBJ2-7, with a tentative D call TRBD2 (5 bases). V dropped 4 bases and J dropped 3 bases, with 13 bases sitting between them. The CDR3 covers 14 residues. Germline CDR1 MNHNS, CDR2 SASEGT.

CDR3 sequence reads: CASSPYRGQGAEAFF. CDR3 coding DNA: TGTGCCAGTAGTCCTTACAGGGGGCAAGGGGCTGAAGCTTTCTTT. The chain uses TRBV19 and TRBJ1-1; 9 nucleotides line up with TRBD1. This CDR3 has 15 residues. Trimming cost V 5 bases and J 6 bases; bases outside gene matches: 10. The germline CDR1 and CDR2 sequences are LNHDA and SQIVND (reference sequence).

The rearrangement uses TRBV18 and TRBJ1-3, with 10 bases fitting TRBD1. Germline V gene data show CDR1 as KGHSH and CDR2 as LQKENI. Trimming at V came to 4 bases and at J to 5 bases, leaving 5 bases not matched to a gene. The CDR3 loop spans 15 amino acids. Here the CDR3 DNA reads TGTGCCAGCTCACGAGAGACAGGGGGCAGAAACACCATATATTTT. Protein: CASSRETGGRNTIYF.

The V and J genes are TRBV18 and TRBJ1-1; D might be TRBD1 (6 bases). CDR3 length: 16 amino acids. Trimming left V 1 base short and J 1 base short, with 13 bases between. The germline CDR1 and CDR2 sequences are KGHSH and LQKENI. CDR3 amino acids: CASSPLDSAGNTEAFF. CDR3 sequence (DNA): TGTGCCAGCTCACCACTGGACAGCGCGGGGAACACTGAAGCTTTCTTT.

CDR3 DNA sequence: TGTGCCAGCAGCCAAGCGGGAGGTCTCTACGAGCAGTACTTC. Translation gives CASSQAGGLYEQYF. The genes are TRBV11-1 and TRBJ2-7; 9 bases map to TRBD2. The V gene's germline CDR1 is SGHAT and CDR2 FQDESV (reference sequence). The CDR3 is made up of 14 amino acids. V lost 5 bases to trimming and J lost 3 bases; unmatched junction nucleotides: 5.

This rearrangement joins TRBV28 to TRBJ1-5; 9 bases match TRBD1. Germline CDR1 is MDHEN and CDR2 is SYDVKM. V dropped 2 bases and J dropped 2; count of bases not matched to a gene: 4. The CDR3 spans 16 residues. This CDR3 reads CASSLGTGYGNQPQHF. CDR3 in DNA: TGTGCCAGCAGTTTAGGGACAGGGTATGGCAATCAGCCCCAGCATTTT.

The V gene is TRBV19, the J gene TRBJ1-3; possible D gene TRBD1, 6 bases. V lost 6 bases to trimming and J lost 0 bases, with 12 bases between them. CDR3 length: 15 residues. Germline values: CDR1 LNHDA, CDR2 SQIVND (reference sequence). The CDR3 reads CASRTGHVSGNTIYF. CDR3 nucleotide sequence: TGTGCCAGTAGGACAGGTCACGTCTCTGGAAACACCATATATTTT.

The chain recombines TRBV4-3 with TRBJ1-1; D not certain. With 2 bases removed from V and 5 bases from J, the gap between germline ends came to 18 bases. The CDR3 spans 16 residues. CDR1 and CDR2 (germline): LGHNA, YSLEER. The CDR3 nucleotides are TGCGCCAGCAGCCAACTCGGCGGAGGCAGGATTACTGAAGCTTTCTTT. Protein: CASSQLGGGRITEAFF.

The rearrangement links TRBV15 to TRBJ1-2; TRBD1 aligns across 11 bases. The germline V gene has CDR1 LNHNV and CDR2 YYDKDF (reference sequence). There are 14 residues in the CDR3. The V segment lost 5 bases and the J segment 5 bases; nucleotides outside the gene matches: 4. Here the CDR3 DNA reads TGTGCCACCAGCGGACAGGGGGCAAAGTATGGCTACACCTTC. Protein: CATSGQGAKYGYTF. The full variable domain, rest sourced from reference TRBV15 and TRBJ1-2, is DAMVIQNPRYQVTQFGKPVTLSCSQTLNHNVMYWYQQKSSQAPKLLFHYYDKDFNNEADTPDNFQSRRPNTSFCFLDIRSPGLGDTAMYLCATSGQGAKYGYTFGSGTRLTVV.

The J gene is TRBJ2-5, the V gene TRBV2; D is perhaps TRBD2 (7 bases). From germline, CDR1 is SNHLY and CDR2 FYNNEI. The CDR3 runs 11 residues. The CDR3 region has the DNA TGTGGAGGGGGGGGGACAGAGACCCAGTACTTC. This gives the protein CGGGGTETQYF.